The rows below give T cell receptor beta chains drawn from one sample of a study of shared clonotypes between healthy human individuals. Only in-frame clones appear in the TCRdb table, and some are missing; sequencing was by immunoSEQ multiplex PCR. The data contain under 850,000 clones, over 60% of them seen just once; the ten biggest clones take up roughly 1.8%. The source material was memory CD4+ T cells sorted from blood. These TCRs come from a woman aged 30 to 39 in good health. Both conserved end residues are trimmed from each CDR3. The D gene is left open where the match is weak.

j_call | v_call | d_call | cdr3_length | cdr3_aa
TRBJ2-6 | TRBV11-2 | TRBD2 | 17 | ASSIAPLAALSGANVLT
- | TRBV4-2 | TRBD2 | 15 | ASSHGTGTSLSYEQY
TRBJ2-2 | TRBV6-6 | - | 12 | ASRTRRDTGELF
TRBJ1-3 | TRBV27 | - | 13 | AQLGPGAGGNTIY
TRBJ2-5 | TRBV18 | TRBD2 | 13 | ASSPNSGGQETQY
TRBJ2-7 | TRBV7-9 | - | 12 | ASSLDGMVSEQY
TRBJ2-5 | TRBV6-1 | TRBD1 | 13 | ASSELTGGWETQY
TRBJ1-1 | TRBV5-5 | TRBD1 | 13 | ASSLVAGGDTEAF
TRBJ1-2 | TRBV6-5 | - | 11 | ASSPGSNYGYT
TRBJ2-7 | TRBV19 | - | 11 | ASSPWTENEQY
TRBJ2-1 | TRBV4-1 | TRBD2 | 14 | ASSQPVAGGGNEQF
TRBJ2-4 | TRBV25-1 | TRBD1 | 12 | ASSEGTGGNIQY
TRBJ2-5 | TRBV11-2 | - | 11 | ASSLGQQETQY
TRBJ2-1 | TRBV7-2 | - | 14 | ASSLVSQSSYNEQF
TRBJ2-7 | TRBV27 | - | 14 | ASSNLGYPKYGEQY
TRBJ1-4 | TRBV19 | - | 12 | ASTAGTGTEKLF
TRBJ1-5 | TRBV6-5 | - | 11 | ASSYRSNQPQH
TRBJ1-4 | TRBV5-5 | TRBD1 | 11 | ASSLGTVEKLF
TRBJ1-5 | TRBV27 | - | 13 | ASSSPTQGNQPQH
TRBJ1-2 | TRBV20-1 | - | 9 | SAKGNHGYT
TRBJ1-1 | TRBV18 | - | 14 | ASSSRSTGMNTEAF
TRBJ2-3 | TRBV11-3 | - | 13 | ASSLDGGGADTQY
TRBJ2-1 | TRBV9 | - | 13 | ASSSRDFAYNEQF
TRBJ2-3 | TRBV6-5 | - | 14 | ASSYSKVLSTDTQY
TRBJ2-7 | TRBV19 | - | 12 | ASSPGSYAYEQY
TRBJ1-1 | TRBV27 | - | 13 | ASRPLTHSPTEAF